The source of this T cell receptor beta chain is a study of cytomegalovirus exposure and HLA in healthy donors. V was pared by 0 bases and J by 6 bases, with 11 bases of the junction left unmatched. Germline V CDR1 and CDR2: MGHRA, YSYEKL. The CDR3 extends over 17 amino acids. PCR amplification relied on 60 Vbeta primers (plus 13 Jbeta primers). Sequencing was performed with immunoSEQ multiplex PCR; in TCRdb, only in-frame clones are kept and a portion is missing. The table shows about 69,000 clones, with around 68% occurring only once. The donors, nominally healthy at sampling, likely had unrecorded immune exposures.

V and J are TRBV4-1 and TRBJ1-2, with 9 nucleotides matching TRBD1. The source of this sequence is a woman in her 30s in good health and CMV-seronegative. Specimen: PBMCs. The CDR3 DNA follows: TGCGCCAGCAGCCAAGATTTAGGACAGGGGATTGGGCATGGCTACACCTTC. As protein: CASSQDLGQGIGHGYTF.